Shown below are 27 T cell receptor beta chains from a single sample sequenced in a study of OX40 agonist ivuxolimab in advanced cancers. Libraries were prepared by immunoSEQ multiplex PCR; TCRdb keeps only in-frame clonotypes and omits some of them. The table shows about 82,000 clones, with 85% to 90% occurring only once. The source material was CD4+ or CD8+ T cells sorted from blood, sampled in a trial of the OX40 agonist ivuxolimab. All receptors derive from an adult with an advanced solid tumor such as melanoma, head and neck, liver or kidney cancer.

The genes are TRBV5-1 and TRBJ2-3, with D possibly called TRBD1 or TRBD2 (5 bases each). Looked up from germline, CDR1 is SGHRS and CDR2 is YFSETQ. V lost 2 bases to trimming and J lost 2 bases, with 12 bases between them. The CDR3 contains 15 residues. The CDR3 sequence is CASSFNGANTDTQYF. DNA for the CDR3: TGCGCCAGCAGCTTCAACGGGGCCAACACAGATACGCAGTATTTT.

This chain joins TRBV6-1 and TRBJ2-1, with TRBD1 matching over 10 bases. Germline CDR1 and CDR2: MNHNS and SASEGT. The V segment lost 2 bases and the J segment 4 bases; nucleotides outside the gene matches: 5. The CDR3 is made up of 16 amino acids. The CDR3 region is CASSEIPGQGYNEQFF. The CDR3 nucleotides are TGTGCCAGCAGTGAAATTCCGGGACAGGGGTACAATGAGCAGTTCTTC.

V and J are TRBV7-3 and TRBJ2-2; the D is unclear. Germline CDR1 and CDR2: SGHTA and FQGTGA. The CDR3 totals 14 residues. V lost 5 bases, J lost 6 bases, and 13 bases lay in between. CDR3 residues: CASSPTLDSGELFF. CDR3 DNA: TGTGCCAGCAGCCCCACGCTAGATTCCGGGGAGCTGTTTTTT.

The genes are TRBV2 and TRBJ1-3; D not resolved. In germline, CDR1 is SNHLY, CDR2 FYNNEI. Trimming shortened V by 5 bases and J by 4 bases, and 18 bases separated the two germline ends. The CDR3 is made up of 16 amino acids. CDR3 region: CASSPQASPGGNTIYF. The DNA of the CDR3 is TGTGCCAGCAGTCCCCAGGCCTCACCCGGCGGAAACACCATATATTTT. Based on the CDR3 plus reference TRBV2 and TRBJ1-3, the full variable domain is EPEVTQTPSHQVTQMGQEVILRCVPISNHLYFYWYRQILGQKVEFLVSFYNNEISEKSEIFDDQFSVERPDGSNFTLKIRSTKLEDSAMYFCASSPQASPGGNTIYFGEGSWLTVV.

This sequence joins TRBV27 and TRBJ2-1; the match to TRBD2 covers 13 bases. The CDR3 spans 13 residues. In germline, CDR1 is MNHEY, CDR2 SMNVEV (reference sequence). J was trimmed by 9 bases and V by 8 bases; bases with no gene match: 4. This CDR3 is CASWTSGSPEQFF. The DNA for the CDR3 is TGTGCCAGCTGGACTAGCGGGAGCCCTGAGCAGTTCTTC.

The V gene is TRBV29-1, the J gene TRBJ2-1; 7 positions agree with TRBD2. Unmatched junction bases numbered 17, after V lost 6 bases and J lost 0 bases. The CDR3 spans 18 residues. Germline V gene data show CDR1 as SQVTM and CDR2 as ANQGSEA. This chain's CDR3 is CSVDLLASGKSSYNEQFF. In DNA, the CDR3 is TGCAGCGTGGACTTGCTGGCTAGCGGAAAGAGCTCCTACAATGAGCAGTTCTTC.

The sample holds one count of this clone. The genes are TRBV7-9 and TRBJ2-7, with 7 bases aligning to TRBD2. Germline lookup yields CDR1 SEHNR and CDR2 FQNEAQ (reference sequence). The V segment lost 3 bases and the J segment 0 bases; nucleotides outside the gene matches: 2. CDR3 length: 14 residues. For the CDR3, the DNA is TGTGCCAGCAGCTTCGGGACTAACTCCTACGAGCAGTACTTC. It yields the protein CASSFGTNSYEQYF.

The rearrangement joins TRBV30 to TRBJ1-4; TRBD1 agrees at 7 bases. J lost 8 bases, V lost 4 bases, and 7 bases had no gene match. Germline V CDR1 and CDR2: GTSNPN, SVGIG (reference sequence). CDR3 size: 13 residues. CDR3 protein: CAWTRDSKEKLFF. The CDR3 coding sequence is TGTGCCTGGACCCGGGACAGTAAGGAAAAACTGTTTTTT.

This clone has just a few counts. The gene calls are TRBV2 and TRBJ1-4; the D is unclear. The germline V and J ends were trimmed by 3 bases and 4 bases, with 12 bases remaining between them. This CDR3 contains 15 residues. Germline CDR1 and CDR2: SNHLY and FYNNEI. This chain's CDR3 is CASSDRPSFNEKLFF. The CDR3 bases are TGTGCCAGCAGTGATAGGCCATCCTTTAATGAAAAACTGTTTTTT.

This rearrangement joins TRBV30 to TRBJ1-2; 11 bases match TRBD1. V lost 0 bases to trimming and J lost 6 bases; unmatched junction nucleotides: 6. There are 15 residues in the CDR3. Germline-derived CDR1 and CDR2 are GTSNPN and SVGIG (reference sequence). CDR3 in DNA: TGTGCCTGGAGTGTAGGGACAGGGGGTCGGGATGGCTACACCTTC. Translated, it gives CAWSVGTGGRDGYTF.

The CDR3 DNA reads TGTGCCAGCAGTTACGGGCAGGGAGTAGAAGCTTTCTTT. Its translation: CASSYGQGVEAFF. The rearrangement joins TRBV6-5 to TRBJ1-1, with D tentatively TRBD1 (5 bases). This CDR3 has 13 amino acids. Trimming removed 2 bases at V and 8 bases at J, with 12 bases between. Germline V gene sequence: CDR1 MNHEY, CDR2 SVGAGI.

V is TRBV9 and J is TRBJ2-1; maybe TRBD1 (5 bases). The ends were cut back, 3 bases at V and 0 bases at J, with 10 bases in the middle. The CDR3 sequence is 15 residues long. From germline, CDR1 is SGDLS and CDR2 YYNGEE. CDR3 sequence reads: CASSAHRSSYNEQFF. The CDR3 bases are TGTGCCAGCAGCGCACACAGGAGCTCCTACAATGAGCAGTTCTTC.

The chain recombines TRBV30 with TRBJ2-1; 7 bases align to TRBD2. The ends lost 4 bases at V and 9 bases at J; junction bases unmatched: 9. Germline V gene lookup returns CDR1 GTSNPN and CDR2 SVGIG (reference sequence). The CDR3 is 13 residues long. The CDR3 is CAWTLEGEGEQFF. The CDR3 coding sequence is TGTGCCTGGACCCTCGAAGGGGAGGGTGAGCAGTTCTTC.

J is TRBJ1-4 and V is TRBV2, with D possibly TRBD1 on 6 matching bases. The CDR3 runs to 16 residues. V gave up 0 bases and J gave up 5 bases, with 13 bases separating them. Germline V gene sequence: CDR1 SNHLY, CDR2 FYNNEI. The CDR3 spells CASSEASWTVNEKLFF. Here the CDR3 DNA reads TGTGCCAGCAGTGAAGCGAGTTGGACAGTCAATGAAAAACTGTTTTTT.

The DNA of the CDR3 is TGTGCCAGCAGTCCCACAGGGATTTCTCAGCCCCAGCATTTT. Residues: CASSPTGISQPQHF. V gene TRBV28 combines with J gene TRBJ1-5; D is possibly TRBD1 (6 bases). This CDR3 is 14 amino acids long. V lost 5 bases to trimming and J lost 6 bases, with 14 bases between them. Germline V gene lookup returns CDR1 MDHEN and CDR2 SYDVKM.

The V call is TRBV6-6, the J call TRBJ1-5; TRBD1 is a possible D gene (5 bases). V was shortened by 0 bases and J by 4 bases, with 7 bases between the two germline ends. This CDR3 region has 14 residues. Germline V CDR1 and CDR2: MNHNY, SVGAGI (reference sequence). The CDR3 protein is CASSYSAGNQPQHF. CDR3 DNA sequence: TGTGCCAGCAGTTACTCGGCAGGGAATCAGCCCCAGCATTTT.

This chain joins TRBV7-9 and TRBJ2-2; TRBD2 aligns across 7 bases. This CDR3 comprises 17 residues. With V trimmed by 3 bases and J by 4 bases, 11 bases remained unmatched. CDR1 and CDR2 (germline): SEHNR, FQNEAQ (reference sequence). The CDR3 nucleotides read TGTGCCAGCAGCTTTACCGTGGCGGGAGTCGGCACCGGGGAGCTGTTTTTT. It specifies CASSFTVAGVGTGELFF.

This clone was recorded once. The CDR3 spells CASSPTWRLRNEQFF. In DNA, the CDR3 is TGTGCCAGCAGCCCTACCTGGCGTCTACGGAATGAGCAGTTCTTC. The chain employs TRBV27 and TRBJ2-1; D not certain. This CDR3 has 15 amino acids. With 6 bases removed from V and 7 bases from J, the gap between germline ends came to 19 bases. Per the germline V gene, CDR1 is MNHEY and CDR2 is SMNVEV (reference sequence).

This clone was detected only once. The chain carries TRBV11-3 and TRBJ2-3; D is undetermined. The CDR3 loop spans 17 amino acids. Germline values: CDR1 SGHNT, CDR2 YENEEA. The V gene lost 1 base and the J gene lost 0 bases, with 14 bases spanning the gap. The CDR3 loop reads CASSLGVDVTSTDTQYF. In DNA form, the CDR3 reads TGTGCCAGCAGCTTAGGTGTGGACGTCACTAGCACAGATACGCAGTATTTT.

The CDR3 bases are TGTGCCAGCAGCTTGCTATCCGGGTTGAAAGAGACCCAGTACTTC. Protein product: CASSLLSGLKETQYF. This chain links TRBV5-4 with TRBJ2-5; no reliable D call. V dropped 1 base and J dropped 3 bases, with 13 bases sitting between them. Germline CDR1 is SGHNT and CDR2 is YYREEE (reference sequence). CDR3 size: 15 residues.

The gene calls are TRBV7-9 and TRBJ2-5, with 8 bases fitting TRBD2. CDR3 length: 16 amino acids. CDR1 is SEHNR and CDR2 is FQNEAQ in the germline V gene (reference sequence). J gave up 5 bases and V 5 bases, and 13 bases lay outside the gene matches. The CDR3 loop reads CASSPQLAENGETQYF. CDR3 nucleotides: TGTGCCAGCAGCCCTCAACTAGCGGAGAATGGGGAGACCCAGTACTTC. Filled out from reference TRBV7-9 and TRBJ2-5, the complete variable domain reads DTGVSQNPRHKITKRGQNVTFRCDPISEHNRLYWYRQTLGQGPEFLTYFQNEAQLEKSRLLSDRFSAERPKGSFSTLEIQRTEQGDSAMYLCASSPQLAENGETQYFGPGTRLLVL.

J is TRBJ1-6 and V is TRBV5-4, with no clear D. The germline V gene encodes CDR1 SGHNT and CDR2 YYREEE (reference sequence). V was clipped by 0 bases and J by 8 bases, with 6 bases between them. The length of the CDR3 is 13 residues. CDR3 sequence reads: CASSLEEDSPLHF. As DNA, the CDR3 is TGTGCCAGCAGCTTGGAGGAGGATTCACCCCTCCACTTT.

The rearrangement joins TRBV7-3 to TRBJ1-1; possibly TRBD1 for D (5 bases). V gave up 0 bases and J gave up 4 bases, with 9 bases separating them. The CDR3 totals 14 residues. Germline V lookup: CDR1 SGHTA, CDR2 FQGTGA. The CDR3 DNA follows: TGTGCCAGCAGCTTAACTTTCGGGGGCACTGAAGCTTTCTTT. Translation: CASSLTFGGTEAFF.

The genes are TRBV5-1 and TRBJ2-5; D is uncertain. The J call may be mistaken, given a closer DNA end match to TRBJ2-7. Germline V gene sequence: CDR1 SGHRS, CDR2 YFSETQ. The CDR3 runs 11 residues. The DNA for the CDR3 is TGCGCCAGCAAGGCTGACTACGAGCAGTACTTC. This translates into CASKADYEQYF.

The chain has TRBV29-1 and TRBJ2-1, with 10 positions matching TRBD2. The CDR3 loop spans 15 amino acids. Trimming at V came to 7 bases and at J to 4 bases, leaving 10 bases not matched to a gene. Germline-derived CDR1 and CDR2 are SQVTM and ANQGSEA. Here the CDR3 DNA reads TGCAGCGCCGAGCCGACTAGCGGGTCTTACAATGAGCAGTTCTTC. This codes for CSAEPTSGSYNEQFF.

This clone was detected only once. The rearrangement links TRBV28 to TRBJ2-2; 10 bases match TRBD2. CDR1 MDHEN and CDR2 SYDVKM come from the germline V gene. The CDR3 extends over 16 amino acids. V lost 5 bases and J lost 4; bases outside the gene matches: 7. The CDR3 bases are TGTGCCAGCAGTCGATTAGCGGGAGGAGGCACCGGGGAGCTGTTTTTT. Protein sequence: CASSRLAGGGTGELFF. Complete variable domain (other parts from reference TRBV28 and TRBJ2-2): DVKVTQSSRYLVKRTGEKVFLECVQDMDHENMFWYRQDPGLGLRLIYFSYDVKMKEKGDIPEGYSVSREKKERFSLILESASTNQTSMYLCASSRLAGGGTGELFFGEGSRLTVL.

V gene TRBV9 combines with J gene TRBJ2-2; D might be TRBD2 (6 bases). CDR3 length: 16 residues. The germline V gene encodes CDR1 SGDLS and CDR2 YYNGEE. Trimming removed 6 bases at V and 4 bases at J, with 19 bases between. CDR3 bases: TGTGCCAGCATCCCCGGCCCGGGGGTTACCACCGGGGAGCTGTTTTTT. This sequence encodes CASIPGPGVTTGELFF.